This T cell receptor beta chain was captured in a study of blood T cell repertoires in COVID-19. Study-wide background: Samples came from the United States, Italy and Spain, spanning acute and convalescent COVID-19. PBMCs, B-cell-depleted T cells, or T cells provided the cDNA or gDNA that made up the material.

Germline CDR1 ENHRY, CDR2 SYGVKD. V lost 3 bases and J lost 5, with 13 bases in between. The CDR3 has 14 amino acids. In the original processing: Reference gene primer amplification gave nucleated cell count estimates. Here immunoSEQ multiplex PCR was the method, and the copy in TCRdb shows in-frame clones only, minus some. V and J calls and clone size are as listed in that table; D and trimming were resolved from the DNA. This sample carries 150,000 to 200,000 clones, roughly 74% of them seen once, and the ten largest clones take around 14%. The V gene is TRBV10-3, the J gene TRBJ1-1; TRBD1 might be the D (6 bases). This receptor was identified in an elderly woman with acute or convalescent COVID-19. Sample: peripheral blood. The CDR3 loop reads CAISDQGMRTEAFF. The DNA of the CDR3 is TGTGCCATCAGTGATCAGGGGATGAGGACTGAAGCTTTCTTT.